This TCR beta chain was documented in a study of early T cells in non-severe SARS-CoV-2 infection. Study summary: Alpha and beta chains were unpaired, from unsorted whole-blood bulk RNA.

TCRdb re-analysed the 5' RACE reads in MiXCR, keeping a single row per CDR3 protein. The sample contains 75,000 to 80,000 distinct CDR3 sequences, 11% of which appear only once. Germline V gives CDR1 SGHRS, CDR2 YFSETQ. The V gene lost 4 bases and the J gene lost 1 base, with 11 bases spanning the gap. This CDR3 has 14 amino acids. The sequence was collected from an adult who was a healthcare worker with PCR-confirmed SARS-CoV-2 infection or an uninfected control (not recorded which). The material sequenced was whole blood, taken at baseline. The chain has TRBV5-1 and TRBJ1-2, with D unresolved. CDR3: CASSPQPGNYGYTF. CDR3 in DNA: TGCGCCAGCAGCCCCCAACCGGGTAACTATGGCTACACCTTC. Full variable domain (outside the CDR3, taken from reference TRBV5-1 and TRBJ1-2): KAGVTQTPRYLIKTRGQQVTLSCSPISGHRSVSWYQQTPGQGLQFLFEYFSETQRNKGNFPGRFSGRQFSNSRSEMNVSTLELGDSALYLCASSPQPGNYGYTFGSGTRLTVV.